This T cell receptor beta chain was found in a study of shared clonotypes between healthy human individuals. The overall study: There were three CD4 naive, three CD4 memory, two CD8 naive and one CD8 memory plates per donor.

V was pared by 5 bases and J by 8 bases, with 7 bases of the junction left unmatched. The CDR3 extends over 14 amino acids. Looked up from germline, CDR1 is MNHNS and CDR2 is SASEGT. Sequencing was performed with immunoSEQ multiplex PCR; in TCRdb, only in-frame clones are kept and a portion is missing. The repertoire holds around 2.5 million clones, with approximately 93% as singletons. All of the donors resided in Nashville, Tennessee, and each was a Caucasian adult. Sequenced input: naive CD4+ T cells from PBMCs. Subset described: CD45RA+ positively selected. The chain is built from TRBV6-1 and TRBJ1-4; TRBD1 matches at 8 bases. The sequence derives from a man aged 18 to 30 in good health. Some clones in this sample may be carry-over from other donors' samples. The CDR3 bases are TGTGCCAGCAGTAACCAGGGGGCAGGGGAAAAACTGTTTTTT. As protein: CASSNQGAGEKLFF.